The 24 T cell receptor beta chains below come from one sample, sequenced in a study of response to subunit inactivated influenza vaccine. TCRdb ran MiXCR on the RT-PCR reads and lists one entry per CDR3 protein. The sample consists of around 520,000 distinct CDR3 sequences, about an eighth of them appearing once. The source material was PBMCs from blood, sampled on the day of vaccination. The source of these receptors is a man over 45 who received an inactivated influenza vaccine.

This clonotype has a handful of counts. The chain links TRBV20-1 to TRBJ2-3; tentatively, D is TRBD2 (6 bases). Germline CDR1 reads DFQATT; CDR2 reads SNEGSKA (reference sequence). Trimming shortened V by 6 bases and J by 1 base, and 17 bases separated the two germline ends. The CDR3 covers 15 residues. The CDR3 loop is CSALPPGLRTDTQYF. CDR3 sequence (DNA): TGCAGTGCCCTCCCCCCGGGACTTCGCACAGATACGCAGTATTTT.

The chain couples TRBV20-1 to TRBJ2-6; D is unresolved. Trimming shortened V by 5 bases and J by 0 bases, and 8 bases separated the two germline ends. This CDR3 has 14 residues. CDR1 and CDR2 from the germline V gene are DFQATT and SNEGSKA (reference sequence). The CDR3 protein is CSAPGNSGANVLTF. Written as DNA, the CDR3 is TGCAGTGCTCCGGGCAACTCTGGGGCCAACGTCCTGACTTTC.

The chain is built from TRBV12-3 or TRBV12-4 and TRBJ1-2; no reliable D call. Trimming cost V 9 bases and J 0 bases, with 23 bases left between them. The CDR3 consists of 17 residues. The CDR3 here is CASNHKNLYVTNYGYTF. CDR3 DNA sequence: TGTGCCAGTAACCACAAGAACCTATATGTCACTAACTATGGCTACACCTTC.

The table lists this clonotype with a few counts. V and J are TRBV5-1 and TRBJ2-2; D not resolved. V was shortened by 0 bases and J by 7 bases, with 13 bases between the two germline ends. Germline V gene data show CDR1 as SGHRS and CDR2 as YFSETQ. The length of the CDR3 is 15 residues. The CDR3 DNA follows: TGCGCCAGCAGCTTGGTTGCCTACCGCGGCGGGGAGCTGTTTTTT. Protein sequence: CASSLVAYRGGELFF.

Only a few counts were recorded for this clonotype. The genes are TRBV6-1 and TRBJ2-5, with TRBD2 identical over 8 bases. The CDR3 contains 13 residues. Germline V gives CDR1 MNHNS, CDR2 SASEGT. V trimming: 8 bases; J trimming: 10 bases; junction bases outside the gene matches: 12. The chain's CDR3 is CASSGLANWNQYF. CDR3 bases: TGTGCCAGCTCCGGACTAGCAAATTGGAACCAGTACTTC.

This clonotype was seen a handful of times. The chain carries TRBV20-1 and TRBJ2-1; 8 bases are a match to TRBD1. Looked up from germline, CDR1 is DFQATT and CDR2 is SNEGSKA (reference sequence). There are 15 residues in the CDR3. With 1 base clipped from V and 2 bases from J, the junction kept 4 bases outside the gene matches. The CDR3 spells CSARGRGLTYNEQFF. As DNA, the CDR3 is TGCAGTGCTAGAGGCAGGGGGCTTACCTACAATGAGCAGTTCTTC.

The chain employs TRBV6-5 and TRBJ2-7; 8 positions agree with TRBD2. Germline V lookup: CDR1 MNHEY, CDR2 SVGAGI. J lost 4 bases, V lost 0 bases, and 5 bases had no gene match. The CDR3 is 15 amino acids. The chain's CDR3 is CASSYSLAELYEQYF. CDR3 bases: TGTGCCAGCAGTTACTCACTAGCGGAGCTTTACGAGCAGTACTTC.

CDR3 loop: CASSDVGGRAEAFF. In DNA form, the CDR3 reads TGTGCCAGCAGTGATGTGGGGGGTAGAGCTGAAGCTTTCTTT. The chain couples TRBV2 to TRBJ1-1; weak D call: TRBD1 (5 bases). The V end lost 3 bases, the J end lost 6 bases, and 14 bases lay between the germline ends. The CDR3 length is 14 residues. CDR1 and CDR2 (germline): SNHLY, FYNNEI. Combining the CDR3 with reference TRBV2 and TRBJ1-1 gives the whole variable domain EPEVTQTPSHQVTQMGQEVILRCVPISNHLYFYWYRQILGQKVEFLVSFYNNEISEKSEIFDDQFSVERPDGSNFTLKIRSTKLEDSAMYFCASSDVGGRAEAFFGQGTRLTVV.

This clonotype appeared a few times. The chain carries TRBV28 and TRBJ2-7; D is undetermined. Germline values: CDR1 MDHEN, CDR2 SYDVKM. Trimming left V 6 bases short and J 4 bases short, with 10 bases between. The CDR3 runs to 12 residues. CDR3 region: CASSLNGYEQYF. The DNA of the CDR3 is TGTGCCAGCAGCCTAAACGGTTACGAGCAGTACTTC.

This clonotype has a count of ten or more. V and J are TRBV5-1 and TRBJ1-1, with unresolved D. Germline assignment: CDR1 SGHRS and CDR2 YFSETQ. This CDR3 spans 14 amino acids. Trimming left V 4 bases short and J 0 bases short, with 10 bases between. CDR3 sequence: CASSPDGLNTEAFF. DNA for the CDR3: TGCGCCAGCAGCCCGGACGGGCTGAACACTGAAGCTTTCTTT.

CDR3: CASSRSWDTGELFF. DNA of the CDR3: TGTGCCAGCAGCCGTAGTTGGGACACCGGGGAGCTGTTTTTT. The rearrangement links TRBV4-2 to TRBJ2-2; D gene unclear. CDR3 length equals 14 residues. Germline CDR1 is LGHNA and CDR2 is YNFKEQ. V shed 4 bases and J shed 3 bases, with 9 bases lying between them.

This sequence joins TRBV7-3 and TRBJ2-1; 9 positions agree with TRBD2. This CDR3 comprises 16 residues. CDR1 and CDR2 (germline): SGHTA, FQGTGA. Trimming cost V 0 bases and J 6 bases; bases outside gene matches: 6. The CDR3: CASSLTGLAGPNEQFF. The CDR3 nucleotides are TGTGCCAGCAGCTTAACCGGCCTAGCGGGACCCAATGAGCAGTTCTTC.

In this sample, this clonotype turned up a few times. The V call is TRBV4-3, the J call TRBJ2-6; 7 bases are shared with TRBD1. CDR1 is LGHNA, CDR2 YSLEER, per germline. Germline trimming cut 1 base from V and 0 bases from J; bases unmatched to any gene: 0. The CDR3 runs to 16 residues. The DNA for the CDR3 is TGCGCCAGCAGCCAAGCAGGGGGCTCTGGGGCCAACGTCCTGACTTTC. Translated, it gives CASSQAGGSGANVLTF.

CDR3 DNA sequence: TGTGCCAGCGGGTCTTGGGGGGCCGAGCAGTACTTC. Its protein is CASGSWGAEQYF. The V and J genes are TRBV3-1 and TRBJ2-7, with D tentatively TRBD1 or TRBD2 (6 bases each). From germline, CDR1 is LGHDT and CDR2 YNNKEL (reference sequence). V was clipped by 8 bases and J by 6 bases, with 14 bases between them. The CDR3 is 12 amino acids.

This chain connects TRBV28 to TRBJ2-5; 11 positions match TRBD2. Trimming took 9 bases from V and 6 from J; bases not matched to a gene: 24. The CDR3 is 19 amino acids. Germline lookup yields CDR1 MDHEN and CDR2 SYDVKM. The CDR3 loop is CASRGGWTSGSPLRKTQYF. CDR3 DNA: TGTGCCAGTAGGGGGGGTTGGACTAGCGGGTCCCCATTGAGGAAGACCCAGTACTTC.

The chain combines TRBV20-1 with TRBJ2-4; 11 bases are a match to TRBD1. The germline V gene encodes CDR1 DFQATT and CDR2 SNEGSKA (reference sequence). The CDR3 extends over 18 amino acids. V lost 1 base, J lost 1 base, and 9 bases stayed unmatched. CDR3 sequence (DNA): TGCAGTGCTAGAGCGGACAGGGGGCGGGCATTGGCCAAAAACATTCAGTACTTC. Its protein product is CSARADRGRALAKNIQYF.

This clonotype appeared a few times. The V gene is TRBV5-1, the J gene TRBJ2-2; 12 nucleotides agree with TRBD1. Germline trimming cut 4 bases from V and 5 bases from J; bases unmatched to any gene: 6. CDR3 length equals 16 residues. The germline CDR1 and CDR2 sequences are SGHRS and YFSETQ. The CDR3 loop is CASSQLGQGATGELFF. The CDR3 DNA follows: TGCGCCAGCAGCCAGCTGGGACAGGGGGCAACCGGGGAGCTGTTTTTT.

The V and J genes are TRBV24-1 and TRBJ2-3; TRBD1 might be the D (6 bases). Germline V gives CDR1 KGHDR, CDR2 SFDVKD. This CDR3 has 14 amino acids. V lost 3 bases, J lost 6 bases, and 12 bases lay in between. The CDR3 bases are TGTGCCACCAGTGATCTGGGGGCCCCTGATACGCAGTATTTT. It yields the protein CATSDLGAPDTQYF.

This clonotype was seen only a few times. V is TRBV5-1 and J is TRBJ1-1; D is possibly TRBD1 (6 bases). This CDR3 contains 20 residues. V lost 4 bases, J lost 0 bases, and 28 bases lay in between. Germline V lookup: CDR1 SGHRS, CDR2 YFSETQ. CDR3 amino acids: CASSLSYLRQARVLNTEAFF. The CDR3 region has the DNA TGCGCCAGCAGCCTCAGCTATTTGCGACAGGCCAGAGTACTGAACACTGAAGCTTTCTTT.

The chain is built from TRBV6-2 or TRBV6-3 and TRBJ1-5, with 7 bases fitting TRBD1. This CDR3 spans 15 amino acids. Germline CDR1 and CDR2: MNHEY and SVGEGT. V shed 6 bases and J 4 bases; nucleotides not matched to a gene: 9. CDR3 region: CASRPEGTANQPQHF. As DNA, the CDR3 is TGTGCCAGCAGGCCCGAAGGGACAGCTAATCAGCCCCAGCATTTT.

This clonotype was seen a handful of times. The chain carries TRBV11-2 and TRBJ1-6, with D unresolved. Germline V lookup: CDR1 SGHAT, CDR2 FQNNGV. V dropped 5 bases and J dropped 0 bases, with 8 bases sitting between them. The CDR3 is made up of 15 amino acids. Written as DNA, the CDR3 is TGTGCCAGCAGCACCCAGAGCTCCTATAATTCACCCCTCCACTTT. It translates to CASSTQSSYNSPLHF.

The sample holds a few counts of this clonotype. The chain couples TRBV7-2 to TRBJ2-5; 7 positions agree with TRBD1. Per germline, CDR1 SGHTA and CDR2 FQGNSA. The ends lost 1 base at V and 1 base at J; junction bases unmatched: 3. This CDR3 comprises 15 residues. The CDR3 is CASSLVGQAQETQYF. The CDR3 DNA sequence: TGTGCCAGCAGCTTAGTAGGACAGGCCCAAGAGACCCAGTACTTC.

The chain recombines TRBV6-5 with TRBJ2-1; tentative D call: TRBD1 (7 bases). V was clipped by 2 bases and J by 8 bases, with 13 bases between them. The CDR3 is 14 amino acids. Looked up from germline, CDR1 is MNHEY and CDR2 is SVGAGI. CDR3 DNA: TGTGCCAGCAGTTACCTTCAGGGGGGCGATGAGCAGTTCTTC. Protein sequence: CASSYLQGGDEQFF.

The rearrangement links TRBV18 to TRBJ2-5; no clear D. In germline, CDR1 is KGHSH, CDR2 LQKENI. Trimming shortened V by 8 bases and J by 4 bases, and 11 bases separated the two germline ends. The CDR3 covers 12 residues. The CDR3 DNA reads as TGTGCCAGCGGACCGATACCAGAGACCCAGTACTTC. It is translated as CASGPIPETQYF.